The clone carrying this T cell receptor beta chain was seen a single time. Antigen specificity is unknown. These data originate in a study of cytomegalovirus exposure and HLA in healthy donors. About the research overall: There were under 130 million unique TCR beta sequences, drawn from 150 million to 200 million T cells, in an earlier analysis.

Study-wide results and caveats: Later work associated roughly 17,000 TCR beta sequences with HLA alleles at 0.05 false discovery rate. For TCR beta chains, V- and J-gene trimming was later linked to a missense DCLRE1C variant. DRB1 showed the most TCR associations and HLA-C the fewest in a later analysis, as rates varied by HLA locus.

PCR primers comprised 60 Vbeta and 13 Jbeta primers. Produced via immunoSEQ multiplex PCR; TCRdb's table is partial and in-frame only. The data show roughly 120,000 clones, about 80% seen once. This CDR3 comprises 13 residues. Germline lookup yields CDR1 MNHEY and CDR2 SMNVEV (reference sequence). V lost 10 bases to trimming and J lost 7 bases, with 19 bases between them. The V call is TRBV27, the J call TRBJ1-2, with unresolved D. Material for sequencing was PBMCs. The TCR comes from a human donor in good health. The CDR3 DNA reads TGTGCCACCTCCCCAAGGACTCTTGGTGGCTACACCTTC. Translation: CATSPRTLGGYTF.